The next 26 T cell receptor beta chains were all read from a single sample in a study of immune evolution from preneoplasia to lung adenocarcinoma. Sequencing used immunoSEQ multiplex PCR; TCRdb keeps in-frame clones, though not all of them. Among roughly 38,000 clones listed, 65% to 75% were seen once. The specimen sequenced was FFPE invasive lung adenocarcinoma tissue. The receptor set was obtained from a person aged 55 to 75 with lung adenocarcinoma.

The chain couples TRBV18 to TRBJ1-1; TRBD1 matches at 7 bases. The CDR3 sequence is 15 residues long. Germline CDR1 and CDR2: KGHSH and LQKENI. Trimming at V came to 4 bases and at J to 2 bases, leaving 7 bases not matched to a gene. This CDR3 is CASSRSEGANTEAFF. In DNA form, the CDR3 reads TGTGCCAGCTCACGGAGTGAGGGGGCTAACACTGAAGCTTTCTTT.

J is TRBJ1-1 and V is TRBV5-1; possibly TRBD1 for D (5 bases). The germline V and J ends were trimmed by 3 bases and 0 bases, with 15 bases remaining between them. The V gene's germline CDR1 is SGHRS and CDR2 YFSETQ. The CDR3 consists of 16 residues. The DNA of the CDR3 is TGCGCCAGCAGCTCCACAGGTTACACTATGAACACTGAAGCTTTCTTT. This gives the protein CASSSTGYTMNTEAFF.

The chain couples TRBV28 to TRBJ1-1, with TRBD1 matching 8 bases. Germline CDR1 is MDHEN and CDR2 is SYDVKM. The CDR3 is 14 amino acids. V lost 5 bases, J lost 4 bases, and 6 bases stayed unmatched. The CDR3 here is CASSAPGQATEAFF. CDR3 bases: TGTGCCAGCAGTGCACCGGGACAGGCCACTGAAGCTTTCTTT.

DNA of the CDR3: TGTGCCAGCAGTGCGGACAGTTCGGGTCAGCCCCAGCATTTT. This translates into CASSADSSGQPQHF. This chain uses TRBV6-1 with TRBJ1-5; the D gene is possibly TRBD1 (6 bases). V shed 4 bases and J shed 6 bases, with 13 bases lying between them. The CDR3 is 14 residues long. The germline gives CDR1 MNHNS, CDR2 SASEGT.

The rearrangement uses TRBV2 and TRBJ2-7; TRBD1 might be the D (5 bases). V lost 3 bases, J lost 3 bases, and 15 bases lay in between. Germline V gives CDR1 SNHLY, CDR2 FYNNEI. CDR3 length: 15 amino acids. The CDR3 sequence: CASSDTGGRVYEQYF. The CDR3 region has the DNA TGTGCCAGCAGTGACACTGGCGGCAGGGTCTACGAGCAGTACTTC.

CDR3 sequence: CASSVGRTGELFF. The CDR3 DNA is TGTGCCAGCAGCGTAGGAAGGACCGGGGAGCTGTTTTTT. This chain links TRBV9 with TRBJ2-2; unclear D gene. The CDR3 contains 13 residues. The V end lost 0 bases, the J end lost 5 bases, and 5 bases lay between the germline ends. Germline V gene data show CDR1 as SGDLS and CDR2 as YYNGEE.

The V call is TRBV5-1, the J call TRBJ2-7; D remains unclear. The CDR3 is 15 residues long. Trimming took off 4 bases at V and 6 bases at J, with 20 bases between the two ends. Looked up from germline, CDR1 is SGHRS and CDR2 is YFSETQ. CDR3 protein: CASSPQALFRSEQYF. The CDR3 nucleotides are TGCGCCAGCAGCCCCCAAGCCCTCTTTCGCTCCGAGCAGTACTTC.

This chain links TRBV18 with TRBJ2-2; no clear D. The CDR3 spans 14 residues. The V end was cut by 9 bases, the J end by 1 base, with 12 bases between. Germline CDR1 and CDR2: KGHSH and LQKENI. CDR3 bases: TGTGCCAGTTTCCTGGAAGTGAACACCGGGGAGCTGTTTTTT. Residues: CASFLEVNTGELFF.

This chain connects TRBV27 to TRBJ2-1, with 9 bases aligning to TRBD2. Germline V lookup: CDR1 MNHEY, CDR2 SMNVEV (reference sequence). The junction had 7 bases not matched to a gene; V was cut back by 5 bases and J by 2 bases. The CDR3 runs to 16 residues. CDR3 coding DNA: TGTGCCAGCAGTCCCATCGGCGGGAGGGCCTACAATGAGCAGTTCTTC. As protein: CASSPIGGRAYNEQFF.

A word on this clone: Other DNA sequences in this specimen translate into the identical CDR3. This chain uses TRBV5-1 with TRBJ2-7; D unclear. The CDR3 length is 13 residues. Germline V lookup: CDR1 SGHRS, CDR2 YFSETQ. The germline V and J ends were trimmed by 3 bases and 4 bases, with 11 bases remaining between them. In nucleotides, the CDR3 is TGCGCCAGCAGCTCTATGGGGAATTACGAGCAGTACTTC. It encodes CASSSMGNYEQYF.

This clone was recorded only once. The chain has TRBV28 and TRBJ1-2; 7 nucleotides line up with TRBD1. The CDR3 is made up of 12 amino acids. J gave up 8 bases and V 6 bases, and 6 bases lay outside the gene matches. In germline, CDR1 is MDHEN, CDR2 SYDVKM. The CDR3 nucleotides read TGTGCCAGCAGCCTAACAGGGGAGGGCTACACCTTC. It specifies CASSLTGEGYTF.

The chain employs TRBV28 and TRBJ1-2; 9 bases map to TRBD1. CDR3 size: 17 residues. CDR1 is MDHEN, CDR2 SYDVKM, per germline. The V gene end was trimmed by 1 base and the J gene end by 2 bases; junction bases not matched to a gene: 8. The CDR3 DNA follows: TGTGCCAGCAGTTTATACCGGACAGGGGAATCCAACTATGGCTACACCTTC. Translation: CASSLYRTGESNYGYTF.

This clone was picked up a small number of times. The chain is built from TRBV11-2 and TRBJ1-2; D might be TRBD1 (6 bases). V lost 3 bases and J 7 bases, leaving 12 bases between the germline ends. Germline CDR1 reads SGHAT; CDR2 reads FQNNGV. This CDR3 region has 13 residues. This chain's CDR3 is CASSFDRLRGYTF. The CDR3 nucleotides read TGTGCCAGCAGCTTCGACAGGTTGCGTGGCTACACCTTC.

The CDR3: CASSLARAGGWGSGVNEQFF. CDR3 DNA sequence: TGTGCCAGCAGCTTGGCCAGGGCAGGGGGATGGGGTAGCGGGGTCAATGAGCAGTTCTTC. V usage is TRBV5-4 and J usage is TRBJ2-1, with D tentatively TRBD2 (8 bases). This CDR3 contains 20 residues. Trimming stripped 0 bases from V and 6 bases from J, with 28 bases between. In germline, CDR1 is SGHNT, CDR2 YYREEE (reference sequence). Full variable domain (rest looked up from reference TRBV5-4 and TRBJ2-1): ETGVTQSPTHLIKTRGQQVTLRCSSQSGHNTVSWYQQALGQGPQFIFQYYREEENGRGNFPPRFSGLQFPNYSSELNVNALELDDSALYLCASSLARAGGWGSGVNEQFFGPGTRLTVL.

The chain links TRBV11-1 to TRBJ2-7; D perhaps matches TRBD1 (6 bases). The V gene's germline CDR1 is SGHAT and CDR2 FQDESV (reference sequence). Trimming removed 4 bases at V and 2 bases at J, with 15 bases between. This CDR3 comprises 15 residues. As DNA, the CDR3 is TGTGCCAGCAGCTCGCAGAGGGGGTCCACCTACGAGCAGTACTTC. Translated: CASSSQRGSTYEQYF. Full variable domain (rest looked up from reference TRBV11-1 and TRBJ2-7): EAEVAQSPRYKITEKSQAVAFWCDPISGHATLYWYRQILGQGPELLVQFQDESVVDDSQLPKDRFSAERLKGVDSTLKIQPAELGDSAMYLCASSSQRGSTYEQYFGPGTRLTVT.

This clone has only a few counts. V is TRBV10-2 and J is TRBJ2-2; no clear D gene. Germline V lookup: CDR1 WSHSY, CDR2 SAAADI. CDR3 size: 13 residues. The ends were cut back, 6 bases at V and 0 bases at J, with 5 bases in the middle. In DNA form, the CDR3 reads TGCGCCAGCAGGACTTCGAACACCGGGGAGCTGTTTTTT. Amino acids: CASRTSNTGELFF.

The gene calls are TRBV19 and TRBJ1-1; D not certain. The CDR3 consists of 14 residues. Germline V CDR1 and CDR2: LNHDA, SQIVND (reference sequence). Trimming shortened V by 2 bases and J by 4 bases, and 11 bases separated the two germline ends. In DNA form, the CDR3 reads TGTGCCAGTAGTATAAAAGGGTCAGGCACTGAAGCTTTCTTT. Its protein is CASSIKGSGTEAFF.

The genes are TRBV7-9 and TRBJ2-3; D unclear. The CDR3 has 14 amino acids. From germline, CDR1 is SEHNR and CDR2 FQNEAQ (reference sequence). The germline V and J ends were trimmed by 5 bases and 4 bases, with 13 bases remaining between them. CDR3 residues: CASSRVLGADTQYF. CDR3 in DNA: TGTGCCAGCAGCAGGGTTCTTGGTGCAGATACGCAGTATTTT.

The chain employs TRBV19 and TRBJ2-5, with TRBD1 matching 10 bases. In germline, CDR1 is LNHDA, CDR2 SQIVND (reference sequence). The CDR3 extends over 15 amino acids. After removal of 6 bases from V and 5 bases from J, the junction contained 9 bases not matched to a gene. This CDR3 is CASRTPGQGVETQYF. The CDR3 nucleotides read TGTGCCAGTAGGACCCCCGGACAGGGGGTCGAGACCCAGTACTTC.

This clone showed up just once. The sample contains more than one DNA sequence encoding this CDR3. The chain has TRBV5-4 and TRBJ2-5; TRBD2 matches 16 bases. V was pared by 5 bases and J by 5 bases, with 6 bases of the junction left unmatched. Germline V gene lookup returns CDR1 SGHNT and CDR2 YYREEE (reference sequence). The CDR3 is 16 amino acids. As DNA, the CDR3 is TGTGCCAGCAGTCCGGGACTAGCGGGAGGGTATGAGACCCAGTACTTC. Translated, it gives CASSPGLAGGYETQYF.

The chain has TRBV6-1 and TRBJ2-7, with D perhaps being TRBD1 or TRBD2 (6 bases each). Trimming took 2 bases from V and 2 from J, leaving 10 bases between them. The germline gives CDR1 MNHNS, CDR2 SASEGT. This CDR3 spans 14 amino acids. Written as DNA, the CDR3 is TGTGCCAGCAGTGAACCAGGGGAGGCCTACGAGCAGTACTTC. It specifies CASSEPGEAYEQYF.

This chain uses TRBV7-9 with TRBJ1-5; TRBD1 aligns across 10 bases. The CDR3 totals 15 residues. The germline gives CDR1 SEHNR, CDR2 FQNEAQ (reference sequence). Trimming cost V 0 bases and J 5 bases; bases outside gene matches: 1. CDR3 DNA: TGTGCCAGCAGCTTAGCCGGGACAGGGGATCAGCCCCAGCATTTT. This encodes CASSLAGTGDQPQHF.

The chain uses TRBV27 and TRBJ2-7; D ambiguous. Germline values: CDR1 MNHEY, CDR2 SMNVEV (reference sequence). V lost 4 bases and J lost 6, with 10 bases in between. This CDR3 spans 12 amino acids. CDR3 protein: CASSSGWAEQYF. The CDR3 region has the DNA TGTGCCAGCAGTTCCGGGTGGGCCGAGCAGTACTTC.

This clone has a handful of counts. This chain links TRBV6-5 with TRBJ1-5; the D gene is possibly TRBD1 (5 bases). V was clipped by 8 bases and J by 5 bases, with 13 bases between them. CDR1 is MNHEY and CDR2 is SVGAGI in the germline V gene. The CDR3 is made up of 13 amino acids. CDR3 nucleotide sequence: TGTGCCAGCCGGGGGGGGGACTATCAGCCCCAGCATTTT. Its protein product is CASRGGDYQPQHF.

The genes are TRBV2 and TRBJ1-5, with D hard to call. The V gene's germline CDR1 is SNHLY and CDR2 FYNNEI. The CDR3 loop spans 13 amino acids. V shed 4 bases and J shed 0 bases, with 4 bases lying between them. CDR3 residues: CASSADSNQPQHF. The DNA of the CDR3 is TGTGCCAGCAGTGCCGATAGCAATCAGCCCCAGCATTTT.

The genes are TRBV11-2 and TRBJ2-7; the D is unclear. The V end lost 1 base, the J end lost 7 bases, and 17 bases lay between the germline ends. CDR1 is SGHAT and CDR2 is FQNNGV in the germline V gene. The CDR3 runs to 15 residues. This CDR3 is CASSLVRTAAGEQYF. The CDR3 nucleotides are TGTGCCAGCAGCTTAGTAAGGACGGCGGCTGGGGAGCAGTACTTC.